These 5 T cell receptor beta chains were all obtained from the same sample, sequenced in a study of circulating CD8 cells and anti-PD-1 response in melanoma. Sorting of live CD3+CD8+TCRalphabeta+ cells by PD-1 and/or TIGIT gave four subsets. Each library started from roughly 15 ng of total RNA using the QIAseq Immune Repertoire TCR panel. Via MiXCR, TCRdb re-called the reads, giving one row per CDR3 protein. The sample has roughly 700 distinct CDR3 sequences; roughly 9.1% are singletons. The sample in question was CD8+ T cells from PBMCs, obtained at baseline or after one month of anti-PD-1 therapy (not recorded which). These receptors came from a human donor with melanoma.

This clonotype was recorded a few times. This chain connects TRBV29-1 to TRBJ2-2, with D possibly being TRBD2 (5 bases). The V and J ends lost 7 bases and 5 bases respectively, with 11 bases between them. The CDR3 totals 12 residues. Per germline, CDR1 SQVTM and CDR2 ANQGSEA. The CDR3 DNA sequence: TGCAGCGCAGAGCCGGGGACCGGGGAGCTGTTTTTT. Protein: CSAEPGTGELFF.

A few counts support this clonotype. The J gene is TRBJ2-1, the V gene TRBV7-9; tentatively, D is TRBD2 (6 bases). Germline CDR1 reads SEHNR; CDR2 reads FQNEAQ (reference sequence). The CDR3 loop spans 15 amino acids. V lost 5 bases and J 4 bases, leaving 15 bases between the germline ends. This chain's CDR3 is CASSPGTSGYNEQFF. The DNA for the CDR3 is TGTGCCAGCAGCCCCGGGACTTCGGGATACAATGAGCAGTTCTTC.

By share, this clonotype counts as medium-sized. The chain employs TRBV9 and TRBJ2-1; a possible D gene is TRBD2 (6 bases). CDR1 and CDR2 from the germline V gene are SGDLS and YYNGEE. The CDR3 consists of 16 residues. Trimming removed 3 bases from V and 2 bases from J, with 15 bases in between. The CDR3 loop reads CASSDPPGGAYNEQFF. For the CDR3, the DNA is TGTGCCAGCAGCGACCCACCCGGGGGAGCCTACAATGAGCAGTTCTTC.

This clonotype was counted a few times. This chain uses TRBV28 with TRBJ2-1; 16 bases fit TRBD2. The trim removed 6 bases at V and 4 bases at J, leaving 9 bases unmatched. The CDR3 consists of 18 residues. Looked up from germline, CDR1 is MDHEN and CDR2 is SYDVKM. The CDR3 nucleotides read TGTGCCAGCAGACCCGAGGGACTAGCGGGGGGGCTATACAATGAGCAGTTCTTC. This gives the protein CASRPEGLAGGLYNEQFF.

V gene TRBV20-1 combines with J gene TRBJ2-7; maybe TRBD2 (6 bases). Germline-derived CDR1 and CDR2 are DFQATT and SNEGSKA (reference sequence). The CDR3 is made up of 14 amino acids. V lost 6 bases, J lost 0 bases, and 15 bases lay in between. CDR3 nucleotides: TGCAGTGCCTACCCAGCGGGCTACTCCTACGAGCAGTACTTC. Translated, it gives CSAYPAGYSYEQYF.